The 4 T cell receptor beta chains in this list originate from one sample, sequenced in a study of T cells in tumors after PD-1 blockade. Sequenced by immunoSEQ multiplex PCR; TCRdb stores in-frame clones only, minus some. The table lists 12,000 to 15,000 clones, roughly two thirds of them singletons. The sample consisted of tumor tissue, taken after anti-PD-1 treatment. The receptors stem from a human donor with cutaneous squamous cell carcinoma.

The J gene is TRBJ1-3, the V gene TRBV6-2 or TRBV6-3; possible D gene TRBD1, 5 bases. The CDR3 has 15 amino acids. V lost 4 bases to trimming and J lost 1 base, with 11 bases between them. In germline, CDR1 is MNHEY, CDR2 SVGEGT. CDR3 nucleotides: TGTGCCAGCAGTTGGGACGCTCGATCTGGAAACACCATATATTTT. Encoded protein: CASSWDARSGNTIYF.

This chain uses TRBV6-1 with TRBJ2-3, with a possible D match to TRBD2 (5 bases). Trimming removed 3 bases from V and 6 bases from J, with 13 bases in between. The CDR3 length is 14 residues. Germline V gives CDR1 MNHNS, CDR2 SASEGT. The CDR3 DNA follows: TGTGCCAGCAGTGACCCCCACGGGGAGGATACGCAGTATTTT. Protein sequence: CASSDPHGEDTQYF.

For the CDR3, the DNA is TGTGCCAGCAGCTTGGACTCCTTGAGACGGAACACCGGGGAGCTGTTTTTT. This sequence encodes CASSLDSLRRNTGELFF. The genes are TRBV5-6 and TRBJ2-2; D is undetermined. The germline V and J ends were trimmed by 0 bases and 1 base, with 13 bases remaining between them. The germline gives CDR1 SGHDT, CDR2 YYEEEE. The CDR3 spans 17 residues.

This clone was seen just once. The chain combines TRBV10-3 with TRBJ2-3; 14 bases agree with TRBD2. The germline CDR1 and CDR2 sequences are ENHRY and SYGVKD. After removal of 0 bases from V and 8 bases from J, the junction contained 13 bases not matched to a gene. The CDR3 runs 19 residues. This CDR3 is CAISESLATSGGGKTTQYF. CDR3 in DNA: TGTGCCATCAGTGAGTCCCTGGCGACTAGCGGGGGGGGAAAGACTACGCAGTATTTT.